The clone carrying this T cell receptor beta chain was observed at least ten times. The antigen is not known. Via MiXCR, TCRdb re-called the reads, giving one row per CDR3 protein. The sample holds approximately 500,000 distinct CDR3 sequences; 16% are singletons and the top ten take 20% to 30%. This sample was included in a study of T cell repertoires in cytomegalovirus infection. Turning to the study itself: Signatures in public TCR beta sequences pointed to both CMV infection and matching HLA type. Study observations and caveats: It was HLA-C-restricted CMV-specific TCR beta clonotypes that dominated the response ex vivo. Cumulated frequencies of public TCR beta families served to identify carriers of CMV plus the relevant HLA.

The sequence derives from a human donor in good health (CMV status not recorded). Some clones in this sample may be carry-over from other donors' samples. Material: CD8+ T cells from PBMCs.

CDR3 protein: CASSYAPPREQYF. For the CDR3, the DNA is TGTGCCAGCAGCTATGCCCCCCCCCGGGAGCAGTACTTC. The rearrangement links TRBV7-8 to TRBJ2-7; no definite D call. V lost 4 bases and J 7 bases, leaving 14 bases between the germline ends. This CDR3 spans 13 amino acids. Germline lookup yields CDR1 SGHVS and CDR2 FQNEAQ.